Below are 5 T cell receptor beta chains sequenced from a single sample in a study of Graves' ophthalmopathy and Graves' hyperthyroidism. As the template, RNA transcripts were used to amplify TCR beta CDR3 regions. RT-PCR was first run with HTBI primers, then multiplex PCR in a second round. TCRdb re-called the multiplex PCR reads through MiXCR, storing one row per CDR3 protein. The top ten clones hold 35% to 55% of a sample with 650,000 to 900,000 distinct CDR3 sequences, roughly two fifths of them seen once. Sequenced: peripheral blood. Every receptor here comes from an adult man with Graves' ophthalmopathy.

The chain combines TRBV10-3 with TRBJ2-2, with D perhaps matching TRBD2 (5 bases). The CDR3 loop spans 14 amino acids. Germline lookup yields CDR1 ENHRY and CDR2 SYGVKD. V dropped 10 bases and J dropped 4 bases, with 16 bases sitting between them. CDR3 nucleotides: TGTGCCAGCAGGTCGAGGGAGCCCACCGGGGAGCTGTTTTTT. This gives the protein CASRSREPTGELFF.

The CDR3 DNA follows: TGTGCCAGCAGATCCACCGGATCACCCCTCCACTTT. Translated, it gives CASRSTGSPLHF. V and J are TRBV6-5 and TRBJ1-6, with unresolved D. CDR1 is MNHEY and CDR2 is SVGAGI in the germline V gene. The V end was cut by 6 bases, the J end by 10 bases, with 10 bases between. The CDR3 has 12 amino acids.

V gene TRBV7-9 combines with J gene TRBJ1-2; 9 bases fit TRBD1. The CDR3 sequence is 20 residues long. J was trimmed by 1 base and V by 1 base; bases with no gene match: 16. Germline CDR1 and CDR2: SEHNR and FQNEAQ (reference sequence). The CDR3, as DNA: TGTGCCAGCAGCTTAGGTGGTTGGTGGGACAGGGAACATGATAACTATGGCTACACCTTC. Translated: CASSLGGWWDREHDNYGYTF.

V is TRBV2 and J is TRBJ2-3; TRBD1 matches at 10 bases. Per germline, CDR1 SNHLY and CDR2 FYNNEI. V shed 6 bases, J shed 2 bases, and the junction held 8 bases outside the gene matches. There are 16 residues in the CDR3. This CDR3 reads CASSLRTGGSTDTQYF. The CDR3 DNA reads as TGTGCCAGCAGCCTGAGGACAGGGGGATCCACAGATACGCAGTATTTT.

This clonotype occurred many times. This chain links TRBV12-3 or TRBV12-4 with TRBJ1-1; weak D call: TRBD1 (6 bases). The V end lost 6 bases, the J end lost 3 bases, and 17 bases lay between the germline ends. The CDR3 spans 15 residues. CDR3 amino acids: CASSRDRGGYTEAFF. In nucleotides, the CDR3 is TGTGCCAGCAGCCGAGATCGGGGGGGCTACACTGAAGCTTTCTTT.